The clone carrying this T cell receptor beta chain showed up just a few times. Its matching antigen is unknown. Nominally healthy donors provided the samples, though records likely missed some immune exposures. This sample is part of a study of cytomegalovirus exposure and HLA in healthy donors. The V end was cut by 5 bases, the J end by 3 bases, with 21 bases between. Germline CDR1 SGHDT, CDR2 YYEEEE. CDR3 length: 16 residues. Overall study results and limits: Reportedly, diagnosis of cytomegalovirus status by the classifier showed high specificity and sensitivity. A later analysis showed HLA-associated TCR beta chains outstripping equally common others in clonal expansion.

With 60 Vbeta and 13 Jbeta primers, the PCR was carried out. Profiling relied on immunoSEQ multiplex PCR, and the TCRdb table lists in-frame clones only, not all of them. The sample lists approximately 210,000 clones; approximately 79% were seen once. Sequencing used PBMCs. This receptor was obtained from a girl aged 5 to 17 in good health and CMV-seropositive. The chain joins TRBV5-6 to TRBJ2-7; a possible D gene is TRBD2 (6 bases). The CDR3 reads CASRPGTSTSNYEQYF. The CDR3, as DNA: TGTGCCAGCAGACCCGGGACTTCTACTTCAAACTACGAGCAGTACTTC.